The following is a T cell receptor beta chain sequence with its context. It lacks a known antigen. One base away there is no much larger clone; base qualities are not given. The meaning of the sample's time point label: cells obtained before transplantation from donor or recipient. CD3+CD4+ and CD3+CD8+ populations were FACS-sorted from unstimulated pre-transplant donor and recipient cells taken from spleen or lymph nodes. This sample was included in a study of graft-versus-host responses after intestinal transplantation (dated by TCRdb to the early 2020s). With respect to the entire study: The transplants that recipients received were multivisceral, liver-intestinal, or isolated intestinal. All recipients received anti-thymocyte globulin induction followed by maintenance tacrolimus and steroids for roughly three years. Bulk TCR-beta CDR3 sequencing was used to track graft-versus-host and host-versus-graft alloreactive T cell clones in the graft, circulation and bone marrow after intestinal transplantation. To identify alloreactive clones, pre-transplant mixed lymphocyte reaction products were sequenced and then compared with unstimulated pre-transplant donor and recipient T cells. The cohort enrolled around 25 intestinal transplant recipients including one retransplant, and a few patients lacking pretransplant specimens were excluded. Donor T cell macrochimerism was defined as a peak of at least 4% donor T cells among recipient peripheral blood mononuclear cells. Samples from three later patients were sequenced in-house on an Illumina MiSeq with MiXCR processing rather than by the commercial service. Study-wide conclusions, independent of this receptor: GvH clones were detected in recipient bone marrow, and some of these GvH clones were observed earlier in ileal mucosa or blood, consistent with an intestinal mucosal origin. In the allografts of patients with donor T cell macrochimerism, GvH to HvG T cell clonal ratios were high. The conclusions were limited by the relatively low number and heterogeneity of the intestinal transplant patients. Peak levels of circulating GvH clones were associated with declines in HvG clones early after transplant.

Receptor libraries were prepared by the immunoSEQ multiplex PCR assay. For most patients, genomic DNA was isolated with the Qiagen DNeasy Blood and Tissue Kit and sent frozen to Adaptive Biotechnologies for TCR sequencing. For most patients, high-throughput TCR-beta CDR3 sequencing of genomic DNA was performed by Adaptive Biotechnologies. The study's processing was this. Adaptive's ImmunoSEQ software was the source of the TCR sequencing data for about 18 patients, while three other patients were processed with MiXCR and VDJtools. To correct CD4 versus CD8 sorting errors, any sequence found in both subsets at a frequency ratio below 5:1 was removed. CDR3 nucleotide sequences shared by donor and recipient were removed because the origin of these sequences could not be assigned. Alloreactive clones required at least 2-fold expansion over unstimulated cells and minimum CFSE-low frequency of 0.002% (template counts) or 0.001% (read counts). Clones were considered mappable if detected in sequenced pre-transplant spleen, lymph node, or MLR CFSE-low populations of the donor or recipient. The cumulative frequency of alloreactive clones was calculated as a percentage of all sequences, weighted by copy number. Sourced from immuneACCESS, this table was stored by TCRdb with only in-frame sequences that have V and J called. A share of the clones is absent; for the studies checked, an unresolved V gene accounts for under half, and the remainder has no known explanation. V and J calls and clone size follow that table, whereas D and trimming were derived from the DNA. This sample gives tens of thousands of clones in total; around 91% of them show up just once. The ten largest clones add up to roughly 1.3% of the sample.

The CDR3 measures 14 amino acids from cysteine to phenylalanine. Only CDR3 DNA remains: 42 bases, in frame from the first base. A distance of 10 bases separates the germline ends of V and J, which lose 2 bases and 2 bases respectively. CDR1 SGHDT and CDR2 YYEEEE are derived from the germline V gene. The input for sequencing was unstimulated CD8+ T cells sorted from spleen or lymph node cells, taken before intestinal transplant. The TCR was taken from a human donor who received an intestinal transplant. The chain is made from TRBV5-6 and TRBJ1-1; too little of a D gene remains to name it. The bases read TGTGCCAGCAGCTTCCTCAGCGTTAACACTGAAGCTTTCTTT. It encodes CASSFLSVNTEAFF.